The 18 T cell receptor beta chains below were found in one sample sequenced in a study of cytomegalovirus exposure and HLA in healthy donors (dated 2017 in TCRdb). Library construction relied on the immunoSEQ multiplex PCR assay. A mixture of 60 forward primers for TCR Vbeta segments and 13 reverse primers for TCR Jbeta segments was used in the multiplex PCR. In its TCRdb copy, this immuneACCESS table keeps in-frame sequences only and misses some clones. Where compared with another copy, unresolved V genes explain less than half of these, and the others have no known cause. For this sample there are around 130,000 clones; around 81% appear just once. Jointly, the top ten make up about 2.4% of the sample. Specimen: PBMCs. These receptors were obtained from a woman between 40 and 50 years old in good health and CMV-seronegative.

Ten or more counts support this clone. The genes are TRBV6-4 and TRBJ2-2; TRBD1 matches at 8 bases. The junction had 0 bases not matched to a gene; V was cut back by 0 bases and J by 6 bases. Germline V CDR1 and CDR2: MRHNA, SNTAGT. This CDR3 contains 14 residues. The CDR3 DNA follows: TGTGCCAGCAGTGACTCGACAGGGGCCGGGGAGCTGTTTTTT. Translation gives CASSDSTGAGELFF.

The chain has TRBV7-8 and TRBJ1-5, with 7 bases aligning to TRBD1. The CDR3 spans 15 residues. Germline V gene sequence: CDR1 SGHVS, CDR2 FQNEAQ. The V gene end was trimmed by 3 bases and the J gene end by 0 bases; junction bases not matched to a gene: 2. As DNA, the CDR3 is TGTGCCAGCAGCTTGGCAGGGGGTAGCAATCAGCCCCAGCATTTT. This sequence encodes CASSLAGGSNQPQHF.

The CDR3 DNA reads TGTGCCAGCAGTTGGGACAGGGGAACAGATACGCAGTATTTT. It specifies CASSWDRGTDTQYF. This rearrangement joins TRBV5-4 to TRBJ2-3, with TRBD1 matching over 10 bases. J was trimmed by 3 bases and V by 5 bases; bases with no gene match: 3. The CDR3 totals 14 residues. Germline CDR1 is SGHNT and CDR2 is YYREEE (reference sequence).

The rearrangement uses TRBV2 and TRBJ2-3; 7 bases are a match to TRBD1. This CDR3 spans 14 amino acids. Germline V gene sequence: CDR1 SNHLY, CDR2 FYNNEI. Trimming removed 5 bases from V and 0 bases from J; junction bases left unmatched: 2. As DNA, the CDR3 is TGTGCCAGCAGTAGGGACAGAAGCACAGATACGCAGTATTTT. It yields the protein CASSRDRSTDTQYF.

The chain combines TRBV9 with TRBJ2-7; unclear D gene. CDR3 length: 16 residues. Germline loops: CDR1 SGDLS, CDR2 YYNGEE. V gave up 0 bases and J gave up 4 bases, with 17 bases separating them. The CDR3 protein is CASSVGLGGGVYEQYF. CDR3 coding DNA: TGTGCCAGCAGCGTAGGTTTGGGTGGTGGAGTGTACGAGCAGTACTTC.

CDR3 DNA: TGTGCCAGCAGCTTAGTACAGGACGGGGGGGATGAGCAGTTCTTC. Translated: CASSLVQDGGDEQFF. The V call is TRBV7-9, the J call TRBJ2-1, with 8 bases identical to TRBD2. The V gene end was trimmed by 1 base and the J gene end by 8 bases; junction bases not matched to a gene: 7. The CDR3 loop spans 15 amino acids. Germline assignment: CDR1 SEHNR and CDR2 FQNEAQ (reference sequence). The full variable domain, completed using reference TRBV7-9 and TRBJ2-1, is DTGVSQNPRHKITKRGQNVTFRCDPISEHNRLYWYRQTLGQGPEFLTYFQNEAQLEKSRLLSDRFSAERPKGSFSTLEIQRTEQGDSAMYLCASSLVQDGGDEQFFGPGTRLTVL.

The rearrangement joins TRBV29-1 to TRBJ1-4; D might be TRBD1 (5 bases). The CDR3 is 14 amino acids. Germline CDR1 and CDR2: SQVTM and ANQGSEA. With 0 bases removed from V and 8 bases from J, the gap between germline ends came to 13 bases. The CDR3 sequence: CSVEEAGQGEKLFF. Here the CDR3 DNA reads TGCAGCGTTGAAGAGGCGGGGCAGGGAGAAAAACTGTTTTTT.

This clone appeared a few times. CDR3 DNA: TGCGCCAGCAGCTTGGTTGGCTCCGGGACAGCCATTAACTATGGCTACACCTTC. Its translation is CASSLVGSGTAINYGYTF. V usage is TRBV5-1 and J usage is TRBJ1-2; 7 bases fit TRBD1. V shed 0 bases and J 1 base; nucleotides not matched to a gene: 12. Germline values: CDR1 SGHRS, CDR2 YFSETQ. The CDR3 loop spans 18 amino acids.

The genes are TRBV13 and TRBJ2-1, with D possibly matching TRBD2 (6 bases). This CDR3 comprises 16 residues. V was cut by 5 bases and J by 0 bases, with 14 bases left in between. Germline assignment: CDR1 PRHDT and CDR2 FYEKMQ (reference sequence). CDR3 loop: CASSPRRGSSYNEQFF. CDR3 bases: TGTGCCAGCAGCCCACGGCGGGGAAGCTCCTACAATGAGCAGTTCTTC.

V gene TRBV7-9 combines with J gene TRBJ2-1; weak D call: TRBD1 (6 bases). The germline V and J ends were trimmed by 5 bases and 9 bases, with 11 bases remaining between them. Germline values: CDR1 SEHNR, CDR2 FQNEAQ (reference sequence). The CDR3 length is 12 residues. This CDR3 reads CASSRTGSEQFF. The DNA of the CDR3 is TGTGCCAGCAGCCGAACAGGGTCTGAGCAGTTCTTC. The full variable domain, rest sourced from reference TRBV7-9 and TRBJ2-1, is DTGVSQNPRHKITKRGQNVTFRCDPISEHNRLYWYRQTLGQGPEFLTYFQNEAQLEKSRLLSDRFSAERPKGSFSTLEIQRTEQGDSAMYLCASSRTGSEQFFGPGTRLTVL.

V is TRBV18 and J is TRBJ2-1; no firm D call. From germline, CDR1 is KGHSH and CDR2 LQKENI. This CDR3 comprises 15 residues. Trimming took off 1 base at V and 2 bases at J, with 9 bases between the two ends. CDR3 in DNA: TGTGCCAGCTCACCACATGAGCTTACCTACAATGAGCAGTTCTTC. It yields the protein CASSPHELTYNEQFF.

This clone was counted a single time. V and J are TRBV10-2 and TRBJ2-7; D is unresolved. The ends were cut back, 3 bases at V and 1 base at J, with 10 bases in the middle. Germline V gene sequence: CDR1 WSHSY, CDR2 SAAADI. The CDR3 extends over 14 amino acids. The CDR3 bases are TGCGCCAGCAGTGAAAGTAGAGCGTCCTACGAGCAGTACTTC. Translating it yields CASSESRASYEQYF.

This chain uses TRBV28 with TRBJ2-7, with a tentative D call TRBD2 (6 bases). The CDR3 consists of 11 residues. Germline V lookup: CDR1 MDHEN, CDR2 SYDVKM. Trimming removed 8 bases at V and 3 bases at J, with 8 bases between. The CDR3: CASRGFYEQYF. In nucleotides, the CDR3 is TGTGCCAGCCGGGGGTTCTACGAGCAGTACTTC. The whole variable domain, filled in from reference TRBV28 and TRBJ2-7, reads DVKVTQSSRYLVKRTGEKVFLECVQDMDHENMFWYRQDPGLGLRLIYFSYDVKMKEKGDIPEGYSVSREKKERFSLILESASTNQTSMYLCASRGFYEQYFGPGTRLTVT.

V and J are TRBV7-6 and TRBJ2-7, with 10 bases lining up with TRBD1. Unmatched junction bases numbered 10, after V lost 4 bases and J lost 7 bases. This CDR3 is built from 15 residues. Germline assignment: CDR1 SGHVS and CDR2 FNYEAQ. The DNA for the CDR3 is TGTGCCAGCAGCTCCCCGGGACAGGGGTCTGGTGAGCAGTACTTC. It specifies CASSSPGQGSGEQYF.

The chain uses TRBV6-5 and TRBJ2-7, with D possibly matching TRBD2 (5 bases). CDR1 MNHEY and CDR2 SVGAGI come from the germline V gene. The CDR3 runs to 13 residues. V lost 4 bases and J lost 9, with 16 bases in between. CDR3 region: CASSSPLRELQYF. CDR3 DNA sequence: TGTGCCAGCAGTTCCCCTCTGAGGGAGTTGCAGTACTTC.

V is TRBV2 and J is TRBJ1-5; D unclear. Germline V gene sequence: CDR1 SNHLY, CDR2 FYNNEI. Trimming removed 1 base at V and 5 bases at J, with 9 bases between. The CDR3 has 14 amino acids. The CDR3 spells CASSEGAVHQPQHF. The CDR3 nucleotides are TGTGCCAGCAGTGAAGGAGCGGTTCATCAGCCCCAGCATTTT.

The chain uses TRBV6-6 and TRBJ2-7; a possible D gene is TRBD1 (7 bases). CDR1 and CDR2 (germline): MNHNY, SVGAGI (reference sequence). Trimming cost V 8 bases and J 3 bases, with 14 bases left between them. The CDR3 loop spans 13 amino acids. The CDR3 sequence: CASRYRGGYEQYF. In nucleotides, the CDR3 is TGTGCCAGCCGATACAGGGGAGGCTACGAGCAGTACTTC.

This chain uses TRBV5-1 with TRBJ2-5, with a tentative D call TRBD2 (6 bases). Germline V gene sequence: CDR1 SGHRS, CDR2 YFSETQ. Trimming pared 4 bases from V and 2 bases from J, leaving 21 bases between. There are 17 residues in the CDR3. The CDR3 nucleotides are TGCGCCAGCAGCGGAGGGGTAGCTAGCGAGATTCAAGAGACCCAGTACTTC. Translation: CASSGGVASEIQETQYF.